The 23 T cell receptor beta chains reported below all come from one sample, sequenced in a study of sequential checkpoint blockade in melanoma. Treatment meaning: randomized to nivolumab then ipilimumab (arm A) or the reverse (arm B). TCRdb's table, derived via immunoSEQ multiplex PCR, lists solely in-frame clones and lacks some. The table records some 35,000 clones, about 88% of them present only once. Sequencing was performed on CD8+ T cells sorted from blood (inferred from file names), taken from a patient given nivolumab and ipilimumab in sequence. These receptors were collected from a human donor with melanoma.

V usage is TRBV4-1 and J usage is TRBJ1-2; 7 bases agree with TRBD1. V lost 2 bases and J lost 2; bases outside the gene matches: 5. The V gene's germline CDR1 is MGHRA and CDR2 YSYEKL. This CDR3 is built from 15 residues. The DNA of the CDR3 is TGCGCCAGCAGCCAAACGGGACAGCTGAACTATGGCTACACCTTC. Translating it yields CASSQTGQLNYGYTF.

The rearrangement links TRBV19 to TRBJ2-7; TRBD2 matches 10 bases. CDR3 length: 15 residues. J gave up 2 bases and V 6 bases, and 7 bases lay outside the gene matches. Per the germline V gene, CDR1 is LNHDA and CDR2 is SQIVND (reference sequence). The CDR3: CASSLASGSAYEQYF. The CDR3, as DNA: TGTGCCAGTAGCCTCGCTAGCGGGAGTGCCTACGAGCAGTACTTC.

The rearrangement links TRBV23-1 to TRBJ1-5; D is uncertain. TRBV23-1 is flagged as an ORF with uncertain function. Trimming pared 1 base from V and 6 bases from J, leaving 10 bases between. The CDR3 consists of 14 residues. CDR3 bases: TGCGCCAGCAGTCAATTCGGGTCGGCTCAGCCCCAGCATTTT. Translating it yields CASSQFGSAQPQHF.

The chain couples TRBV29-1 to TRBJ1-2; 11 bases align to TRBD1. The CDR3 loop spans 15 amino acids. J was trimmed by 3 bases and V by 4 bases; bases with no gene match: 7. CDR1 and CDR2 from the germline V gene are SQVTM and ANQGSEA. The CDR3 sequence is CSVVEGTGGHYGYTF. Written as DNA, the CDR3 is TGCAGCGTTGTGGAGGGGACAGGGGGGCACTATGGCTACACCTTC.

There are a few counts of this clone. V gene TRBV14 combines with J gene TRBJ2-7; 11 bases fit TRBD1. CDR3 size: 15 residues. Germline-derived CDR1 and CDR2 are SGHDN and FVKESK. V was clipped by 5 bases and J by 4 bases; unmatched bases: 7. DNA of the CDR3: TGTGCCAGCAGCTTGGGTGGGACAGGGGGATACGAGCAGTACGTC. This sequence encodes CASSLGGTGGYEQYV.

This clone was seen a few times. The chain is built from TRBV4-2 and TRBJ2-7; weak D call: TRBD2 (6 bases). The germline V and J ends were trimmed by 1 base and 3 bases, with 13 bases remaining between them. This CDR3 is 15 amino acids long. CDR1 and CDR2 (germline): LGHNA, YNFKEQ. The CDR3 reads CASSQVASAGYEQYF. Here the CDR3 DNA reads TGTGCCAGCAGCCAAGTGGCTAGCGCTGGCTACGAGCAGTACTTC.

CDR3 sequence reads: CASSQDPGLVPYEQYF. DNA of the CDR3: TGCGCCAGCAGCCAAGACCCCGGACTAGTTCCCTACGAGCAGTACTTC. This chain joins TRBV4-1 and TRBJ2-7; TRBD2 matches at 7 bases. The CDR3 sequence is 16 residues long. The germline V gene has CDR1 MGHRA and CDR2 YSYEKL. Unmatched junction bases numbered 7, after V lost 0 bases and J lost 2 bases.

The chain joins TRBV27 to TRBJ2-5, with 11 bases aligning to TRBD2. The J call may be in error: the DNA end matches TRBJ2-7 better. The CDR3 totals 15 residues. Germline CDR1 MNHEY, CDR2 SMNVEV (reference sequence). As DNA, the CDR3 is TGTGCCAGCAGTTTAGGGACTAGCGGAACCTACGAGCAGTACTTC. Amino acid sequence: CASSLGTSGTYEQYF.

Remarks on this clone: This CDR3 is also generated by other DNA sequences in the sample. The chain carries TRBV6-1 and TRBJ2-2, with D possibly matching TRBD1 (6 bases). V was clipped by 4 bases and J by 8 bases, with 17 bases between them. CDR1 is MNHNS, CDR2 SASEGT, per germline. This CDR3 is built from 15 residues. CDR3 protein: CASSGSTGEGGELFF. In DNA, the CDR3 is TGTGCCAGCAGTGGGTCGACAGGTGAAGGTGGGGAGCTGTTTTTT.

The chain carries TRBV11-3 and TRBJ1-2; 9 bases are shared with TRBD1. The CDR3 has 15 amino acids. Germline V CDR1 and CDR2: SGHNT, YENEEA. V lost 5 bases and J lost 6; bases outside the gene matches: 10. CDR3 loop: CASSPVQGASNGYTF. Here the CDR3 DNA reads TGTGCCAGCAGCCCCGTACAGGGGGCTTCGAATGGCTACACCTTC.

This clone was seen a single time. The gene calls are TRBV6-6 and TRBJ2-7, with D perhaps matching TRBD1 (6 bases). V lost 4 bases to trimming and J lost 3 bases, with 13 bases between them. CDR1 and CDR2 from the germline V gene are MNHNY and SVGAGI (reference sequence). The CDR3 consists of 14 residues. CDR3 loop: CASSSRTAYYEQYV. The CDR3 region has the DNA TGTGCCAGCAGTTCCCGGACAGCCTACTACGAGCAGTACGTC.

The chain combines TRBV7-8 with TRBJ1-2; a weak D match, TRBD1 (5 bases). The CDR3 is 16 amino acids. Trimming cost V 5 bases and J 4 bases, with 20 bases left between them. From germline, CDR1 is SGHVS and CDR2 FQNEAQ. CDR3 in DNA: TGTGCCAGCAGCCTCTCAATGCGGGACCGGATCTATGGCTACACCTTC. It codes for CASSLSMRDRIYGYTF.

The genes are TRBV28 and TRBJ2-7; perhaps TRBD1 as D (6 bases). CDR3 size: 15 residues. V was trimmed by 2 bases and J by 4 bases, leaving 15 bases between them. Germline V gives CDR1 MDHEN, CDR2 SYDVKM. DNA of the CDR3: TGTGCCAGCAGTTTAAACAGGGTTAAAGGGTACGAGCAGTACTTC. Its protein product is CASSLNRVKGYEQYF. The full variable domain, rest sourced from reference TRBV28 and TRBJ2-7, is DVKVTQSSRYLVKRTGEKVFLECVQDMDHENMFWYRQDPGLGLRLIYFSYDVKMKEKGDIPEGYSVSREKKERFSLILESASTNQTSMYLCASSLNRVKGYEQYFGPGTRLTVT.

The chain uses TRBV28 and TRBJ1-2, with a tentative D call TRBD1 (6 bases). Trimming shortened V by 6 bases and J by 7 bases, and 12 bases separated the two germline ends. Germline V gene lookup returns CDR1 MDHEN and CDR2 SYDVKM. The CDR3 contains 12 residues. The CDR3 is CASRRGGSGYTF. The CDR3 bases are TGTGCCAGCAGGCGAGGGGGATCTGGCTACACCTTC.

The CDR3: CASSFSRDREVGGQYV. The DNA of the CDR3 is TGTGCCAGCAGCTTTTCCCGAGACAGGGAGGTCGGCGGGCAGTACGTC. The gene calls are TRBV7-2 and TRBJ2-7, with D perhaps matching TRBD1 (7 bases). V lost 3 bases and J 9 bases, leaving 24 bases between the germline ends. The germline gives CDR1 SGHTA, CDR2 FQGNSA. The CDR3 consists of 16 residues.

The V call is TRBV4-1, the J call TRBJ2-5, with TRBD1 identical over 7 bases. The germline gives CDR1 MGHRA, CDR2 YSYEKL. The CDR3 loop spans 16 amino acids. Germline trimming cut 0 bases from V and 0 bases from J; bases unmatched to any gene: 4. CDR3 amino acids: CASSQDSQGDQETQYF. In DNA, the CDR3 is TGCGCCAGCAGCCAAGATTCCCAGGGGGACCAAGAGACCCAGTACTTC.

V is TRBV19 and J is TRBJ1-2, with D possibly being TRBD1 (6 bases). The CDR3 runs to 14 residues. The ends were cut back, 4 bases at V and 8 bases at J, with 17 bases in the middle. Germline CDR1 LNHDA, CDR2 SQIVND (reference sequence). The DNA for the CDR3 is TGTGCCAGTAGTAATATGGGGGCAGCGTGGGGCTACACCTTC. Translation: CASSNMGAAWGYTF.

This clone was seen just once. The chain uses TRBV2 and TRBJ2-4, with 7 bases identical to TRBD2. This CDR3 has 15 amino acids. V shed 4 bases, J shed 6 bases, and the junction held 9 bases outside the gene matches. The germline CDR1 and CDR2 sequences are SNHLY and FYNNEI. The CDR3 region has the DNA TGTGCCAGCAGTGTGGGGGGAGGGGTCGGAAACATTCAGTACTTC. Translated, it gives CASSVGGGVGNIQYF.

The V call is TRBV9, the J call TRBJ1-5; TRBD1 might be the D (5 bases). Germline V gene data show CDR1 as SGDLS and CDR2 as YYNGEE. Deletions cut 3 bases from V and 6 bases from J, with 10 bases between. The CDR3 length is 13 residues. In DNA, the CDR3 is TGTGCCAGCAGCGGAAAAGGGGTTCAGCCCCAGCATTTT. It codes for CASSGKGVQPQHF.

The chain links TRBV9 to TRBJ2-7, with D perhaps matching TRBD2 (6 bases). CDR3 size: 17 residues. V lost 0 bases to trimming and J lost 0 bases, with 16 bases between them. CDR1 and CDR2 from the germline V gene are SGDLS and YYNGEE. The CDR3 DNA reads as TGTGCCAGCAGCGTAGGTGGGGCTAGCGCTAGCTCCTACGAGCAGTACTTC. Protein product: CASSVGGASASSYEQYF.

The V gene is TRBV11-2, the J gene TRBJ2-1, with 9 bases identical to TRBD1. With 6 bases clipped from V and 9 bases from J, the junction kept 6 bases outside the gene matches. Germline assignment: CDR1 SGHAT and CDR2 FQNNGV. The length of the CDR3 is 13 residues. In nucleotides, the CDR3 is TGTGCCAGCAGTTGGACAGGGGAGAGTGAGCAGTTCTTC. Its protein product is CASSWTGESEQFF.

The chain recombines TRBV11-2 with TRBJ2-2, with 7 bases lining up with TRBD2. With V trimmed by 6 bases and J by 6 bases, 4 bases remained unmatched. CDR1 is SGHAT and CDR2 is FQNNGV in the germline V gene. This CDR3 is 13 amino acids long. CDR3 DNA: TGTGCCAGCAGTCGGACTAGTCCCGGGGAGCTGTTTTTT. This sequence encodes CASSRTSPGELFF.

The rearrangement uses TRBV27 and TRBJ1-5; TRBD1 agrees at 8 bases. With V trimmed by 4 bases and J by 4 bases, 0 bases remained unmatched. There are 13 residues in the CDR3. The germline gives CDR1 MNHEY, CDR2 SMNVEV (reference sequence). CDR3 in DNA: TGTGCCAGCAGTTGGACAGGGAATCAGCCCCAGCATTTT. It codes for CASSWTGNQPQHF.